This T cell receptor (beta chain) comes out of a study of graft-versus-host responses after intestinal transplantation (dated by TCRdb to about 2021). For the study in its entirety: Recipients received multivisceral, liver-intestinal, or isolated intestinal transplants. Instead of going to the commercial service, samples from a few later patients were sequenced in-house on an Illumina MiSeq and processed with MiXCR. A peak of at least 4% donor T cells among recipient peripheral blood mononuclear cells was the definition used for donor T cell macrochimerism. All recipients received anti-thymocyte globulin induction followed by maintenance tacrolimus and steroids for around three years. The cohort enrolled 24 intestinal transplant recipients including one retransplant, and a few patients lacking pretransplant specimens were excluded. Graft-versus-host and host-versus-graft alloreactive T cell clones were tracked in the graft, circulation and bone marrow after intestinal transplantation using bulk TCR-beta CDR3 sequencing. To identify alloreactive clones, pre-transplant mixed lymphocyte reaction products were sequenced and then compared with unstimulated pre-transplant donor and recipient T cells. What the work shows at the level of the full study, not this receptor alone: In patients with donor T cell macrochimerism, the allografts had high GvH to HvG T cell clonal ratios. The conclusions were limited by the relatively low number and heterogeneity of the intestinal transplant patients. GvH clones were detected in recipient bone marrow, and some appeared earlier in ileal mucosa or blood, consistent with an intestinal mucosal origin. Early after transplant, peak levels of circulating GvH clones were associated with declines in HvG clones.

The method was the immunoSEQ multiplex PCR assay. In most patients, genomic DNA was isolated using the Qiagen DNeasy Blood and Tissue Kit and sent frozen to Adaptive Biotechnologies for TCR sequencing. High-throughput TCR-beta CDR3 sequencing of genomic DNA from most patients was performed by Adaptive Biotechnologies. For the original study's pipeline: TCR sequencing data for approximately 17 patients were retrieved from Adaptive's ImmunoSEQ software; a few other patients were processed with MiXCR and VDJtools. CD4 versus CD8 sorting errors were corrected by removing sequences found in both subsets at a frequency ratio below 5:1. Because the origin of CDR3 nucleotide sequences shared between donor and recipient could not be assigned, those sequences were removed. To count as alloreactive, a clone needed at least 2-fold expansion over unstimulated cells and a minimum CFSE-low frequency of 0.002% (template counts) or 0.001% (read counts). Clones detected in sequenced pre-transplant spleen, lymph node, or MLR CFSE-low populations of the donor or recipient were defined as mappable. The cumulative frequency of alloreactive clones was calculated as a percentage of all sequences, weighted by copy number. The table was pulled from immuneACCESS by TCRdb, which kept in-frame rearrangements only. Such tables lose some clones; where checked, under half of the loss comes from unresolved V genes, and the rest has no known cause. V and J calls and clone size are copied from that table; D and trimming were computed from the DNA. The sample profile shows 6,500 to 7,500 clones; around a third of them were found once. About 3.5% of the sample is taken by the ten largest.

The time point label, read with the paper, signifies: cells obtained before transplantation from donor or recipient. In the mixed lymphocyte reactions, roughly 200,000 CFSE-labeled pre-transplant responders were plated with roughly 200,000 irradiated violet-dye-labeled stimulators and cultured for approximately 6 days. After the mixed lymphocyte reaction, proliferating CD3+CD4+CFSE-low and CD3+CD8+CFSE-low responder cells were FACS-sorted on a BD Influx sorter. This clone was counted a few times. Base-call qualities are not available, and no considerably larger clone is one nucleotide away. The V and J ends are trimmed by 3 bases and 3 bases, leaving 6 bases between them. Via the germline V gene (reference sequence), CDR1 is SEHNR and CDR2 FQNEAQ. From its cysteine to its phenylalanine, the CDR3 spans 12 amino acids. Just CDR3 DNA is preserved here, 36 bases in frame from base 1.

This chain is built from TRBV7-9 and TRBJ2-7, with no D gene named confidently. The sample was alloreactive CD8+ T cells from a mixed lymphocyte reaction culture, taken before transplantation. The sample's cell subset or site label, decoded: CFSE-low proliferating T cells sorted from approximately 6-day pre-transplant mixed lymphocyte reaction (GvH or HvG direction). The clonotype was recovered from a human patient who was an organ donor for intestinal transplantation. The sequenced DNA is TGTGCCAGCAGCTTCAACAGCTACGAGCAGTACTTC. It translates as CASSFNSYEQYF.